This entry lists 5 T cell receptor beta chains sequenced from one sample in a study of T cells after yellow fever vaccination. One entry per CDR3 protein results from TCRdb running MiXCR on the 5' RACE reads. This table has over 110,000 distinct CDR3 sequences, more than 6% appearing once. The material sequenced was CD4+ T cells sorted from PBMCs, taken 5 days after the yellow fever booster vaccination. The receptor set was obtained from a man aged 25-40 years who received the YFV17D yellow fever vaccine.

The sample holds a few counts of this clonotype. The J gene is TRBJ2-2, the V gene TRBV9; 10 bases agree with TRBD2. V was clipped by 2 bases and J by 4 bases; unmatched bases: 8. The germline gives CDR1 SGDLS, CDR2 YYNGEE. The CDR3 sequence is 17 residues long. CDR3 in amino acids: CASSVSAGGSGTGELFF. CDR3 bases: TGTGCCAGCAGCGTCTCAGCGGGAGGGTCTGGCACCGGGGAGCTGTTTTTT.

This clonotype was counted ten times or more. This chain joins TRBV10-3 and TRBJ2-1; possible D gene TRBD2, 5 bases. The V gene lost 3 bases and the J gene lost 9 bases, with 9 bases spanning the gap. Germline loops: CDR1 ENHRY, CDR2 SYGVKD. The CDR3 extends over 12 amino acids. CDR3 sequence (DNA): TGTGCCATCAGTGATGGGAGCGGTGAGCAGTTCTTC. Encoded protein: CAISDGSGEQFF.

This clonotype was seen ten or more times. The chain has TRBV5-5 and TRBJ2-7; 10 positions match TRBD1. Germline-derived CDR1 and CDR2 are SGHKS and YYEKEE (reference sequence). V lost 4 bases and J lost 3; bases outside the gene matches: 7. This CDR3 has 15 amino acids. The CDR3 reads CASSTGTGDYYEQYF. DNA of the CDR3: TGTGCCAGCAGCACGGGGACAGGGGACTACTACGAGCAGTACTTC.

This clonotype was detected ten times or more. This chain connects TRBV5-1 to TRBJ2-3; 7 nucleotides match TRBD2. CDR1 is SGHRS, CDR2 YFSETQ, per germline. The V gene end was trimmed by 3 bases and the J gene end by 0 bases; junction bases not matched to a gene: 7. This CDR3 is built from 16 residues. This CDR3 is CASSSPSGTSTDTQYF. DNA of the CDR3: TGCGCCAGCAGCTCACCTAGCGGAACTAGCACAGATACGCAGTATTTT.

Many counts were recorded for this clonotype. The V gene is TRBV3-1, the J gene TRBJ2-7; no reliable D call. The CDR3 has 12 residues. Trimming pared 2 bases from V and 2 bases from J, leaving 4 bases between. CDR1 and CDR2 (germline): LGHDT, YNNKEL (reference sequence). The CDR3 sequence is CASSQLPYEQYF. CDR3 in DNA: TGTGCCAGCAGCCAACTACCCTACGAGCAGTACTTC.